A single T cell receptor beta chain is shown here with its context. This clone's antigen is unknown. Base-call qualities are not available, and no considerably larger clone is one nucleotide away. The CDR3 regions of human TCRbeta chains were analyzed by immunosequencing. Under the source paper's analysis protocol: TCRs in the repertoires were matched against a reference library of SARS-CoV-2-specific TCRs that had been generated with the MIRA antigen-specificity platform. Breadth was defined as the fraction of unique TCRs that were SARS-CoV-2-associated, and depth was defined as the fraction of total T cells that were SARS-CoV-2-associated. Each spike-specific TCR was assigned to its reactive spike region and to a CD4 or CD8 class using the MIRA data. Log10-transformed breadth and depth values were compared by one-way ANOVA with Sidak's multiple comparisons tests. TCRdb re-hosts the immuneACCESS table, in-frame sequences only. Its copies lack some clones; in the studies checked, an unresolved V gene accounts for under half of them, and the cause for the rest is not known. V and J calls and clone size are those listed in that table; D and trimming were worked out from the DNA. The sample table contains 95,000 to 100,000 clones; only one count was recorded for about 90% of them. The ten largest clones represent 16% of the sample.

The data were taken from a study of T cell responses to AZD1222 COVID-19 vaccine (dated by TCRdb to the early 2020s). Regarding the study in general: TCR sequencing covered some 240 trial participants: 200 to 220 given two doses of AZD1222 and about 26 given two doses of MenACWY control vaccine. Trial participants were enrolled by age into subgroups of 18-55, 56-69 and 70-plus years, and 148, 28 and 57 TCR-sequenced participants, respectively, were included in these subgroups. General findings and caveats noted by the study authors: The vaccine-associated CD4 TCRs covered the entire spike protein, and the dominant responses fell in regions 160-218 and 743-854. A significant rise in spike-specific TCR breadth and depth was observed after two AZD1222 doses relative to day 0 and relative to MenACWY recipients. No day 14 peak-response samples were available, so repertoires were characterized only after the peak T cell response. Epitopes outside the regions mutated in the B.1.351 and B.1.1.7 variants were reportedly recognized by nearly half of the unique spike-specific TCRs. Most participants were white British and females outnumbered males, and the authors suggested that clonal diversity may have been underestimated. Conclusions about previously exposed vaccinees are limited, since just five to seven AZD1222 recipients were seropositive for SARS-CoV-2 at baseline. The 56-69-year group was small, and its depth increase did not reach significance, likely because of low power.

Looking up the germline V gene yields CDR1 SGHRS and CDR2 YFSETQ. V is pruned by 4 bases and J by 3 bases, leaving 4 bases of the junction without a gene match. From the cysteine through the phenylalanine, the CDR3 covers 15 amino acids. Only CDR3 DNA remains: 45 bases, in frame from the first base. Explained via the paper, the time point label denotes: about 28 days (+/-7) after the second vaccine dose. AZD1222 recipients given second doses at about 4 weeks or at about 12 weeks were pooled, since spike-specific TCR depth and breadth were not found to differ between the two schedules. Vaccinee samples were obtained from the UK trials COV001 and COV002, which included a single-blind randomized controlled phase 2/3 trial of AZD1222 (ChAdOx1 nCoV-19) in healthy adults. For TCRbeta chain sequencing, PBMC samples were collected from trial participants at day 0 and at day 28 after the second dose.

This receptor was obtained from an adult who received the AZD1222 COVID-19 vaccine. The sequencing here drew on peripheral blood, taken 28 days after the second AZD1222 dose. The rearranged segments are TRBV5-1 and TRBJ2-7, and 13 junction bases match TRBD2. The nucleotide sequence reads as follows: TGCGCCAGCAGCCGAGGACTAGCGGGAGTCTACGAGCAGTACTTC. It encodes CASSRGLAGVYEQYF.